The 10 T cell receptor beta chains below all came from one sample that was sequenced in a study of shared clonotypes between healthy human individuals. The repertoire was sequenced with immunoSEQ multiplex PCR; TCRdb's copy has only in-frame clones and lacks some. The table includes about 2.4 million clones, around nine tenths detected once. Sequenced: naive CD4+ T cells sorted from blood. Subset here: CD45RA+ positively selected. Receptor source: a man younger than 35 in good health.

The V gene is TRBV13, the J gene TRBJ2-3, with D perhaps TRBD2 (6 bases). This CDR3 has 17 amino acids. Germline CDR1 reads PRHDT; CDR2 reads FYEKMQ (reference sequence). V dropped 5 bases and J dropped 3 bases, with 21 bases sitting between them. The CDR3 nucleotides read TGTGCCAGCAGCCCCAGACGGGAGCGGTGGGTAACAGATACGCAGTATTTT. Encoded protein: CASSPRRERWVTDTQYF.

The chain employs TRBV5-6 and TRBJ2-5; 8 positions match TRBD1. The J segment lost 7 bases and the V segment lost 4 bases, leaving 6 bases of the junction unmatched. CDR1 is SGHDT, CDR2 YYEEEE, per germline. The CDR3 loop spans 13 amino acids. CDR3 sequence: CASSVQGGGTQYF. The CDR3 DNA follows: TGTGCCAGCAGCGTACAGGGGGGAGGGACCCAGTACTTC.

The chain uses TRBV6-6 and TRBJ1-6, with no clear D. Trimming left V 2 bases short and J 10 bases short, with 12 bases between. This CDR3 contains 14 residues. Germline values: CDR1 MNHNY, CDR2 SVGAGI (reference sequence). This CDR3 is CASSYVQIVSPLHF. Here the CDR3 DNA reads TGTGCCAGCAGTTACGTACAAATCGTATCACCCCTCCACTTT.

The chain uses TRBV15 and TRBJ2-7, with D perhaps matching TRBD2 (5 bases). There are 13 residues in the CDR3. Trimming removed 6 bases at V and 0 bases at J, with 9 bases between. CDR1 is LNHNV and CDR2 is YYDKDF in the germline V gene (reference sequence). CDR3 in amino acids: CATRGSGSYEQYF. DNA of the CDR3: TGTGCCACCAGGGGAAGCGGCTCCTACGAGCAGTACTTC.

This chain joins TRBV29-1 and TRBJ2-1, with TRBD1 as a possible D gene (6 bases). This CDR3 region has 12 residues. CDR1 is SQVTM and CDR2 is ANQGSEA in the germline V gene. The V end was cut by 6 bases, the J end by 11 bases, with 17 bases between. The CDR3 coding sequence is TGCAGCGTGAAGGAGACAGGCCCAAAGCAGTTCTTC. Residues: CSVKETGPKQFF.

The V and J genes are TRBV18 and TRBJ1-5; 8 bases are a match to TRBD1. V lost 6 bases to trimming and J lost 0 bases; unmatched junction nucleotides: 7. Germline values: CDR1 KGHSH, CDR2 LQKENI. The CDR3 consists of 16 residues. Here the CDR3 reads CASSDRGPDSNQPQHF. CDR3 DNA sequence: TGTGCCAGCTCTGACAGGGGCCCAGATAGCAATCAGCCCCAGCATTTT.

The chain has TRBV4-3 and TRBJ2-2, with 10 nucleotides matching TRBD2. Trimming took 1 base from V and 6 from J; bases not matched to a gene: 5. From germline, CDR1 is LGHNA and CDR2 YSLEER. CDR3 length: 16 residues. The CDR3 loop reads CASSQGLAGAPGELFF. In nucleotides, the CDR3 is TGCGCCAGCAGCCAAGGGCTAGCGGGAGCCCCCGGGGAGCTGTTTTTT.

The chain has TRBV2 and TRBJ2-5; a possible D gene is TRBD2 (6 bases). Trimming stripped 6 bases from V and 3 bases from J, with 11 bases between. The CDR3 consists of 13 residues. In germline, CDR1 is SNHLY, CDR2 FYNNEI. DNA of the CDR3: TGTGCCAGCAGCGGACTATCCGAAGAGACCCAGTACTTC. Its translation is CASSGLSEETQYF.

V usage is TRBV30 and J usage is TRBJ2-7; 10 nucleotides align to TRBD1. This CDR3 comprises 15 residues. Per the germline V gene, CDR1 is GTSNPN and CDR2 is SVGIG (reference sequence). Trimming cost V 1 base and J 5 bases; bases outside gene matches: 8. CDR3 in amino acids: CAWSASGQGSHEQYF. As DNA, the CDR3 is TGTGCCTGGAGTGCGTCGGGACAGGGGTCCCACGAGCAGTACTTC.

This sequence joins TRBV4-1 and TRBJ2-7, with 8 bases fitting TRBD2. There are 15 residues in the CDR3. Unmatched junction bases numbered 8, after V lost 0 bases and J lost 7 bases. The germline V gene encodes CDR1 MGHRA and CDR2 YSYEKL. The CDR3: CASSQDPAGAREQYF. The CDR3 DNA is TGCGCCAGCAGCCAAGATCCAGCGGGAGCGAGAGAGCAGTACTTC.